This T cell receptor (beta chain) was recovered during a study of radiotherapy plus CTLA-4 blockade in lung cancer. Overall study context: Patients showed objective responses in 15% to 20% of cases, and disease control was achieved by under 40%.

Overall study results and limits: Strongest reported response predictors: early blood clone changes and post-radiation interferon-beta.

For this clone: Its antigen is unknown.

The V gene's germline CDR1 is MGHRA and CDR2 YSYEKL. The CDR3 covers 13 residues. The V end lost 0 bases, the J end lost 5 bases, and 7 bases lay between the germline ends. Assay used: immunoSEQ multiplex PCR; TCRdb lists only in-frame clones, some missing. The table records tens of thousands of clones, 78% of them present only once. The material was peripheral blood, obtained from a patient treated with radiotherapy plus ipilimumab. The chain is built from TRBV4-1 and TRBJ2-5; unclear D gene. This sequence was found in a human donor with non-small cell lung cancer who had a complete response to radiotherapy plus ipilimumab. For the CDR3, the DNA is TGCGCCAGCAGCCAAGATAGACGGGAGACCCAGTACTTC. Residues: CASSQDRRETQYF.